One sample yielded the 14 T cell receptor beta chains listed below, sequenced in a study of cytomegalovirus exposure and HLA in healthy donors. In the PCR, 60 Vbeta and 13 Jbeta primers were used. Libraries were prepared by immunoSEQ multiplex PCR; TCRdb keeps only in-frame clonotypes and omits some of them. The table lists 130,000 to 150,000 clones, 70% to 85% of them singletons. Sequences were obtained from PBMCs. Receptors originate from a woman aged 55-70 years in good health and CMV-seropositive.

This CDR3 is CASSHRGHTEAFF. The CDR3, as DNA: TGTGCCAGCAGTCACAGGGGGCACACTGAAGCTTTCTTT. V gene TRBV5-5 combines with J gene TRBJ1-1, with 9 bases identical to TRBD1. V trimming: 5 bases; J trimming: 3 bases; junction bases outside the gene matches: 2. Germline CDR1 reads SGHKS; CDR2 reads YYEKEE (reference sequence). The CDR3 is 13 residues long.

V and J are TRBV5-4 and TRBJ2-3; 8 nucleotides agree with TRBD1. Trimming cost V 0 bases and J 4 bases; bases outside gene matches: 4. Germline V gives CDR1 SGHNT, CDR2 YYREEE (reference sequence). The CDR3 runs 15 residues. CDR3 amino acids: CASSLGGQGADTQYF. For the CDR3, the DNA is TGTGCCAGCAGCTTGGGAGGACAGGGCGCAGATACGCAGTATTTT.

This clone was detected only once. The rearrangement links TRBV5-6 to TRBJ2-6; no firm D call. Trimming left V 0 bases short and J 2 bases short, with 3 bases between. The germline V gene has CDR1 SGHDT and CDR2 YYEEEE. The CDR3 has 14 residues. The CDR3 region is CASSLVAGANVLTF. CDR3 bases: TGTGCCAGCAGCTTGGTAGCTGGGGCCAACGTCCTGACTTTC.

CDR3 sequence (DNA): TGTGCCAGCAGCTTCGTGGGCACCACCTACGAGCAGTACTTC. Encoded protein: CASSFVGTTYEQYF. The J gene is TRBJ2-7, the V gene TRBV7-2; D gene uncertain. Germline values: CDR1 SGHTA, CDR2 FQGNSA. CDR3 length: 14 amino acids. V lost 3 bases to trimming and J lost 2 bases, with 11 bases between them.

The chain has TRBV21-1 and TRBJ2-5; TRBD2 reflects the table's D call only, with no check against the DNA. TRBV21-1 is flagged as a pseudogene. The CDR3 consists of 19 residues. CDR3 sequence reads: CASSTPLGTGLAEKETQYF. Written as DNA, the CDR3 is TGTGCCAGCAGCACTCCGCTGGGTACTGGACTAGCGGAAAAAGAGACCCAGTACTTC.

The gene calls are TRBV10-3 and TRBJ2-7; D might be TRBD2 (5 bases). Germline lookup yields CDR1 ENHRY and CDR2 SYGVKD. V was cut by 0 bases and J by 4 bases, with 10 bases left in between. CDR3 size: 14 residues. CDR3 in amino acids: CAISESGSGYEQYF. The DNA for the CDR3 is TGTGCCATCAGTGAGTCGGGGAGTGGGTACGAGCAGTACTTC.

The J gene is TRBJ2-1, the V gene TRBV5-6; 9 positions agree with TRBD2. V lost 4 bases to trimming and J lost 0 bases; unmatched junction nucleotides: 11. In germline, CDR1 is SGHDT, CDR2 YYEEEE. This CDR3 comprises 18 residues. The CDR3 DNA is TGTGCCAGCAGCAGCCCTGGCGGGAGGGCAAGCTCCTACAATGAGCAGTTCTTC. It codes for CASSSPGGRASSYNEQFF.

The CDR3 reads CASSQALAGGRYEQYF. The CDR3 bases are TGCGCCAGCAGCCAAGCCCTAGCGGGAGGGCGCTACGAGCAGTACTTC. The chain carries TRBV4-3 and TRBJ2-7; TRBD2 aligns across 12 bases. Per germline, CDR1 LGHNA and CDR2 YSLEER. This CDR3 spans 16 amino acids. The V gene end was trimmed by 1 base and the J gene end by 3 bases; junction bases not matched to a gene: 4.

This sequence joins TRBV18 and TRBJ2-5, with no clear D. V shed 5 bases and J shed 5 bases, with 12 bases lying between them. CDR3 size: 13 residues. Germline-derived CDR1 and CDR2 are KGHSH and LQKENI. Here the CDR3 DNA reads TGTGCCAGCTCAATTAACAACGTCGAGACCCAGTACTTC. Protein sequence: CASSINNVETQYF.

This chain links TRBV30 with TRBJ1-2, with D tentatively TRBD1 (5 bases). From germline, CDR1 is GTSNPN and CDR2 SVGIG (reference sequence). The ends were cut back, 3 bases at V and 5 bases at J, with 22 bases in the middle. The CDR3 is 16 amino acids. CDR3 nucleotide sequence: TGTGCCTGGAGCCCAGGTGGACATTCGATGGGGTATGGCTACACCTTC. This gives the protein CAWSPGGHSMGYGYTF.

V usage is TRBV9 and J usage is TRBJ2-1; 10 bases line up with TRBD2. The ends lost 6 bases at V and 7 bases at J; junction bases unmatched: 4. The CDR3 covers 13 residues. Germline CDR1 is SGDLS and CDR2 is YYNGEE. In DNA form, the CDR3 reads TGTGCCAGCAAAGGGACTAGCGAGAATGAGCAGTTCTTC. Protein product: CASKGTSENEQFF.

This clone was observed a few times. This chain connects TRBV4-1 to TRBJ1-1, with D possibly being TRBD1 (5 bases). V was shortened by 6 bases and J by 1 base, with 12 bases between the two germline ends. Per the germline V gene, CDR1 is MGHRA and CDR2 is YSYEKL. This CDR3 comprises 14 residues. DNA of the CDR3: TGCGCCAGCAGGGAAGTGGGGCGGAACACTGAAGCTTTCTTT. It is translated as CASREVGRNTEAFF.

The chain joins TRBV28 to TRBJ1-2, with 7 positions matching TRBD1. The CDR3 loop spans 13 amino acids. CDR1 MDHEN and CDR2 SYDVKM come from the germline V gene. V lost 5 bases, J lost 4 bases, and 4 bases stayed unmatched. The CDR3 spells CASSNRGGYGYTF. DNA for the CDR3: TGTGCCAGCAGTAACAGGGGTGGCTATGGCTACACCTTC.

The CDR3 loop is CASSLDGHLNQPQHF. The CDR3, as DNA: TGCGCCAGCAGCTTGGATGGCCACCTCAATCAGCCCCAGCATTTT. The V gene is TRBV5-1, the J gene TRBJ1-5, with no clear D. The CDR3 is 15 residues long. Trimming removed 0 bases from V and 3 bases from J, with 10 bases in between. The germline V gene encodes CDR1 SGHRS and CDR2 YFSETQ. The full variable domain, completed using reference TRBV5-1 and TRBJ1-5, is KAGVTQTPRYLIKTRGQQVTLSCSPISGHRSVSWYQQTPGQGLQFLFEYFSETQRNKGNFPGRFSGRQFSNSRSEMNVSTLELGDSALYLCASSLDGHLNQPQHFGDGTRLSIL.